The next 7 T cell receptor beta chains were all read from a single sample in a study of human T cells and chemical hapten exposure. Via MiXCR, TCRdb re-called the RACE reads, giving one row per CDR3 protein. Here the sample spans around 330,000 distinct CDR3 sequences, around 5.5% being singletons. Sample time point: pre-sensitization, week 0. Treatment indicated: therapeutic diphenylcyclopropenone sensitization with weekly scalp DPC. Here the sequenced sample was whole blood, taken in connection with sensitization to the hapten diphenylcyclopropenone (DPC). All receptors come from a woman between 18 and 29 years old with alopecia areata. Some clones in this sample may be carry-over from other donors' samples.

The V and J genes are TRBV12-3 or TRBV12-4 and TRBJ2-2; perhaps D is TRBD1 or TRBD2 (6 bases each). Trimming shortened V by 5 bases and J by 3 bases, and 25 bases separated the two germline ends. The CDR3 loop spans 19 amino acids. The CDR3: CASSRTPGTLEGDTGELFF. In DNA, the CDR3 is TGTGCCAGCAGTCGAACCCCCGGGACTCTCGAGGGGGACACCGGGGAGCTGTTTTTT.

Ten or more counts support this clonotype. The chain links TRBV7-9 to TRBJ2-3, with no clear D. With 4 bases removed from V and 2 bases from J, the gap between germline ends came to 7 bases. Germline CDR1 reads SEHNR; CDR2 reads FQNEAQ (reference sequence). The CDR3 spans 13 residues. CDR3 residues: CASSSPLTDTQYF. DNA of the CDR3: TGTGCCAGCAGCTCCCCTCTCACAGATACGCAGTATTTT.

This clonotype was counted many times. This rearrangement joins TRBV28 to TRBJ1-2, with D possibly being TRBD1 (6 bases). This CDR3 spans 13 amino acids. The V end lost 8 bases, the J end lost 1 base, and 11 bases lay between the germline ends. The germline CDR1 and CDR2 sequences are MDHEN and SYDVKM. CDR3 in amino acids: CASEDRNNYGYTF. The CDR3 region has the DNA TGTGCCAGCGAGGACAGAAATAACTATGGCTACACCTTC.

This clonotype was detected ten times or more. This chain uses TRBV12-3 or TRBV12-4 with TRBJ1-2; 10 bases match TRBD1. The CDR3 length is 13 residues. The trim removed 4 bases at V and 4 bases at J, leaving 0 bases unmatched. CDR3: CASSWTGGYGYTF. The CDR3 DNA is TGTGCCAGCAGTTGGACAGGGGGCTATGGCTACACCTTC.

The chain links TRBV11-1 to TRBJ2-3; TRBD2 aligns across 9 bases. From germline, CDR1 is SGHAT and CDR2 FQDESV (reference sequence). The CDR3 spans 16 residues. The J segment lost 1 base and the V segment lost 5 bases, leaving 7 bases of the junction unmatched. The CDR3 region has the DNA TGTGCCAGCAGCGCTGTAAAGCGGGGGGGCACAGATACGCAGTATTTT. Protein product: CASSAVKRGGTDTQYF.

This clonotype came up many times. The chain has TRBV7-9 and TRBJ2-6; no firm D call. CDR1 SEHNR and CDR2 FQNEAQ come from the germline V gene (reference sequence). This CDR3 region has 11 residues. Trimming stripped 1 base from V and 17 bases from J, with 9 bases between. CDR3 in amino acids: CASSLEVRLTF. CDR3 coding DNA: TGTGCCAGCAGCTTAGAGGTCCGGTTGACTTTC. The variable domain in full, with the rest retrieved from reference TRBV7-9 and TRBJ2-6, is DTGVSQNPRHKITKRGQNVTFRCDPISEHNRLYWYRQTLGQGPEFLTYFQNEAQLEKSRLLSDRFSAERPKGSFSTLEIQRTEQGDSAMYLCASSLEVRLTFGAGSRLTVL.

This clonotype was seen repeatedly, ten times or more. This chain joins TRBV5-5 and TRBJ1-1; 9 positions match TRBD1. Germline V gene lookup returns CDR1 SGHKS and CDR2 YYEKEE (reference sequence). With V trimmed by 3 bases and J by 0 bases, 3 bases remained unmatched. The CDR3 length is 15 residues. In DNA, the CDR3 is TGTGCCAGCAGCTCCTGGACAGGGGTGAACACTGAAGCTTTCTTT. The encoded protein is CASSSWTGVNTEAFF.